The next 11 T cell receptor beta chains were all read from a single sample in a study of resident and recirculating memory T cells in vitiligo (dated by TCRdb to 2016 to 2019). Receptors were amplified or captured by the immunoSEQ multiplex PCR assay. The clones in this table, taken by TCRdb from immuneACCESS, are in-frame only. Not every clone is retained; where verified, under half of the shortfall comes from an unresolved V gene, and the cause of the rest is unknown. The sample has around 70,000 clones on record, approximately 90% of them singletons. Around 4.6% of the sample lies in the top ten. The source material was blood. The receptors here all came from a male donor with vitiligo.

The chain is built from TRBV11-1 and TRBJ2-5; the D gene is possibly TRBD2 (5 bases). V was shortened by 6 bases and J by 0 bases, with 5 bases between the two germline ends. CDR3 length: 12 residues. Germline assignment: CDR1 SGHAT and CDR2 FQDESV (reference sequence). In DNA, the CDR3 is TGTGCCAGCAGGGACTACCAAGAGACCCAGTACTTC. Protein product: CASRDYQETQYF.

This CDR3 is CASGGGHSGANVLTF. CDR3 sequence (DNA): TGTGCCAGCGGGGGCGGGCACTCTGGGGCCAACGTCCTGACTTTC. This chain joins TRBV28 and TRBJ2-6; the D gene is possibly TRBD1 (6 bases). The V gene lost 8 bases and the J gene lost 0 bases, with 11 bases spanning the gap. This CDR3 contains 15 residues. The V gene's germline CDR1 is MDHEN and CDR2 SYDVKM.

CDR3 sequence: CASSRTGAGTEAFF. CDR3 bases: TGTGCCAGCAGCAGGACAGGGGCTGGAACTGAAGCTTTCTTT. The J gene is TRBJ1-1, the V gene TRBV6-1; 9 nucleotides agree with TRBD1. The CDR3 consists of 14 residues. The germline V gene encodes CDR1 MNHNS and CDR2 SASEGT. The V segment lost 6 bases and the J segment 5 bases; nucleotides outside the gene matches: 7.

The chain joins TRBV2 to TRBJ2-7; perhaps TRBD1 as D (6 bases). This CDR3 contains 18 residues. V was cut by 8 bases and J by 2 bases, with 28 bases left in between. Germline CDR1 is SNHLY and CDR2 is FYNNEI. CDR3 sequence: CASGLDSLKLFTTYEQYF. The CDR3 DNA sequence: TGTGCCAGCGGCCTGGACAGCTTAAAGTTATTCACCACCTACGAGCAGTACTTC.

The J gene is TRBJ2-1, the V gene TRBV7-9; 8 bases line up with TRBD2. Germline V CDR1 and CDR2: SEHNR, FQNEAQ (reference sequence). J gave up 2 bases and V 5 bases, and 5 bases lay outside the gene matches. The CDR3 runs to 15 residues. The CDR3 here is CASSPGLAPYNEQFF. The CDR3 DNA reads TGTGCCAGCAGCCCAGGACTAGCTCCCTACAATGAGCAGTTCTTC.

The rearrangement links TRBV5-6 to TRBJ1-4, with TRBD1 matching 8 bases. Germline CDR1 is SGHDT and CDR2 is YYEEEE. The CDR3 is 18 amino acids. V lost 2 bases to trimming and J lost 0 bases; unmatched junction nucleotides: 9. CDR3 loop: CASSFDRGGFATNEKLFF. The CDR3 nucleotides are TGTGCCAGCAGCTTTGACAGGGGAGGCTTCGCAACTAATGAAAAACTGTTTTTT.

The rearrangement uses TRBV7-9 and TRBJ1-2; 8 nucleotides match TRBD1. The CDR3 has 18 amino acids. J lost 6 bases, V lost 1 base, and 16 bases had no gene match. Per germline, CDR1 SEHNR and CDR2 FQNEAQ (reference sequence). This CDR3 reads CASSLERTGLVGLHGYTF. CDR3 DNA sequence: TGTGCCAGCAGCTTAGAAAGGACAGGGCTAGTAGGACTCCATGGCTACACCTTC.

The V call is TRBV6-1, the J call TRBJ2-7; unclear D gene. This CDR3 region has 12 residues. The V end was cut by 7 bases, the J end by 3 bases, with 10 bases between. CDR1 and CDR2 from the germline V gene are MNHNS and SASEGT. CDR3 DNA sequence: TGTGCCAGCAATGGAGACGACTACGAGCAGTACTTC. This sequence encodes CASNGDDYEQYF.

The chain carries TRBV6-1 and TRBJ2-5; D may be TRBD2 (6 bases). V was trimmed by 3 bases and J by 4 bases, leaving 12 bases between them. The germline V gene encodes CDR1 MNHNS and CDR2 SASEGT. The CDR3 loop spans 14 amino acids. CDR3 protein: CASSDRGLRETQYF. The CDR3 DNA is TGTGCCAGCAGTGATCGGGGGTTGAGAGAGACCCAGTACTTC.

The V gene is TRBV7-2, the J gene TRBJ1-1; 9 nucleotides line up with TRBD1. The J segment lost 5 bases and the V segment lost 4 bases, leaving 8 bases of the junction unmatched. The CDR3 is 15 residues long. CDR1 and CDR2 from the germline V gene are SGHTA and FQGNSA. CDR3 sequence: CASSSRAGQGTEAFF. Written as DNA, the CDR3 is TGTGCCAGCAGCTCCCGTGCGGGACAGGGAACTGAAGCTTTCTTT.

The chain couples TRBV10-3 to TRBJ2-5, with 10 bases lining up with TRBD1. The end of the DNA fits TRBJ2-7 better, so the J call may be wrong. Germline V gene data show CDR1 as ENHRY and CDR2 as SYGVKD. The CDR3 spans 14 residues. This chain's CDR3 is CAISEGQGAYEQYF. The CDR3, as DNA: TGTGCCATCAGTGAGGGACAGGGGGCCTACGAGCAGTACTTC.